The rows below give T cell receptor beta chains drawn from one sample of a study of radiotherapy plus CTLA-4 blockade in lung cancer. The data were produced by immunoSEQ multiplex PCR, yet TCRdb's version contains in-frame clones alone and is incomplete. In the table there are more than 40,000 clones, more than 70% of which are singletons. The sample here was peripheral blood, taken from a patient treated with radiotherapy plus ipilimumab. These receptors all stem from a human donor with non-small cell lung cancer who had stable disease on radiotherapy plus ipilimumab. Each CDR3 is given with its conserved first and last residue. The D gene is left open where the match is weak. Rows give clone size only sometimes, using once, few, many, or a class for an expanded clone.

D gene	clone size	V gene	J gene	CDR3 DNA	CDR3 protein
NA	NA	TRBV4-1	TRBJ2-3	TGCGCCAGCAGCCAAGGAGACTACCGGGCGGATACGCAGTATTTT	CASSQGDYRADTQYF
TRBD1	NA	TRBV19	TRBJ1-5	TGTGCCAGTAGTCCGACGGACAGGGTGATCAATCAGCCCCAGCATTTT	CASSPTDRVINQPQHF
TRBD1	NA	TRBV6-6	TRBJ1-5	TGTGCCAGCAGTTACTCAGACAGGGCACAGCCCCAGCATTTT	CASSYSDRAQPQHF
NA	NA	TRBV13	TRBJ2-7	TGTGCCAGCAGCGCGAGGGGAAGATACTACGAGCAGTACTTC	CASSARGRYYEQYF
TRBD2	once	TRBV13	TRBJ2-4	TGTGCCAGCAGCAAAGGACTAGACGGAAACATTCAGTACTTC	CASSKGLDGNIQYF
NA	NA	TRBV9	TRBJ2-5	TGTGCCAGCAGCGTAGATCAGAGGGAGACCCAGTACTTC	CASSVDQRETQYF
NA	NA	TRBV6-1	TRBJ1-2	TGTGCCAGCAGCCCCAGACAGGTGGATGGCTACACCTTC	CASSPRQVDGYTF
NA	NA	TRBV5-1	TRBJ2-3	TGCGCCAGCAGCTTGAAGCCTCCCACAGATACGCAGTATTTT	CASSLKPPTDTQYF
TRBD1	NA	TRBV14	TRBJ1-2	TGTGCCAGCAGCCAAGCCTGGGGACAGGGAGGTAATGGCTACACCTTC	CASSQAWGQGGNGYTF
NA	NA	TRBV10-3	TRBJ1-5	TGTGCCATCGGCGGGACAAGCAATCAGCCCCAGCATTTT	CAIGGTSNQPQHF
NA	NA	TRBV7-9	TRBJ2-3	TGTGCCAGCGCTTTCCTTCGTGATACGCAGTATTTT	CASAFLRDTQYF
NA	few	TRBV19	TRBJ2-3	TGTGCCAGTAGTACAGGGTCAGCAGATACGCAGTATTTT	CASSTGSADTQYF
NA	few	TRBV21-1	TRBJ2-1	TGTGCCAGCAGCAACGGGGACCACAATGAGCAGTTCTTC	CASSNGDHNEQFF
NA	once	TRBV5-1	TRBJ1-1	TGCGCCAGCAGCTTGGCCGTCGGGGGTGAAGCTTTCTTT	CASSLAVGGEAFF
NA	NA	TRBV27	TRBJ1-6	TGTGCCAGCAGTCAAACAGACAAAAATTCACCCCTCCACTTT	CASSQTDKNSPLHF
NA	NA	TRBV10-2	TRBJ1-1	TGCGCCAGCAGAGCCAGTAGGGAAATGAACACTGAAGCTTTCTTT	CASRASREMNTEAFF
TRBD1	NA	TRBV2	TRBJ1-1	TGTGCCAGCAGGGACCAGACAGGGTGGAACACTGAAGCTTTCTTT	CASRDQTGWNTEAFF
TRBD2	NA	TRBV7-8	TRBJ2-1	TGTGCCAGCAGGTCAACGCGGGGGGGCCGCGTGAATGAGCAGTTCTTC	CASRSTRGGRVNEQFF
NA	NA	TRBV9	TRBJ2-5	TGTGCCAGCAGCGGCGGCTCCCTGGGAGAGACCCAGTACTTC	CASSGGSLGETQYF
NA	once	TRBV5-1	TRBJ1-1	TGCGCCAGCAGCCCGGGAGGGGGGGAGACTGAAGCTTTCTTT	CASSPGGGETEAFF
NA	NA	TRBV7-8	TRBJ1-1	TGTGCCAGCAGCTTAGGGGTGGCCCCTGAAGCTTTCTTT	CASSLGVAPEAFF
NA	NA	TRBV2	TRBJ1-1	TGTGCCAGCAGTGGGACAGAGCTGAACACTGAAGCTTTCTTT	CASSGTELNTEAFF
NA	NA	TRBV23-1	TRBJ2-2	TGCGCCAGCAATGAGGGTCGGCAGAGGAAAAAGTCCGGGGAGCTGTTTTTT	CASNEGRQRKKSGELFF
NA	once	TRBV5-1	TRBJ2-1	TGCGCCAGCAGCTTGCAGGGGAATGAGCAGTTCTTC	CASSLQGNEQFF
TRBD1	few	TRBV19	TRBJ1-6	TGTGCCAGTAGTACCTTGACAGGGGGTGTCTCACCCCTCCACTTT	CASSTLTGGVSPLHF
TRBD1	NA	TRBV6-1	TRBJ1-2	TGTGCCAGCAACACTAGGACAGGACCTTATGGCTACACCTTC	CASNTRTGPYGYTF
TRBD1	NA	TRBV28	TRBJ1-5	TGTGCCAGCACCCAAGGGGGCTTTCGCAATCAGCCCCAGCATTTT	CASTQGGFRNQPQHF
TRBD1	once	TRBV11-2	TRBJ1-1	TGTGCCAGCAGCTTATTAGGGGGCGCAAACACTGAAGCTTTCTTT	CASSLLGGANTEAFF
NA	once	TRBV5-1	TRBJ2-2	TGCGCCAGCAGCTTGATGGCAGGGCCTCTCGGGGAGCTGTTTTTT	CASSLMAGPLGELFF